This T cell receptor (beta chain) emerged from a study of blood T cell repertoires in COVID-19 (dated by TCRdb to 2020 to 2021). General notes on the study: Samples from collaborators originated in the United States, Italy and Spain and spanned both the acute and convalescent phases of COVID-19. The material from the prospective study consisted of cDNA or gDNA derived from T cells, B-cell-depleted T cells, or PBMCs. Subjects who had been exposed to COVID-19, were actively infected with it, or had recovered from it provided the deeply sampled blood TCRbeta repertoires that made up the dataset. The repertoires were released in a freely available public database intended as a resource for research on the immune response to SARS-CoV-2. The samples were drawn from the first 160 participants of the ongoing ImmuneRACE study and from 1,254 subjects provided by 6 global collaborators. A de-identified subject ID, COVID-19 status, age in years and sex were almost always included in the sample metadata. Where available, HLA class I and class II types were obtained from metadata supplied by the sample provider rather than from assay-based typing. What the research found in general, with its limitations: Clinical and demographic metadata were provided uncurated, with the amount varying by source and participant.

Reading from cysteine to phenylalanine, the CDR3 counts 15 amino acids. Only CDR3 DNA remains: 45 bases, in frame from the first base. The V end gives up 6 bases and the J end 5 bases, leaving 12 bases in the junction not matched to a gene. The germline V gene encodes CDR1 SGHAT and CDR2 FQNNGV. Notes on this clone: Its cognate antigen has yet to be identified. Per-base qualities were not stored, and no clone one base away is much larger.

Collaborating institutions collected whole blood in K2EDTA tubes following their own protocols. Collaborator samples were shipped for TCRbeta analysis as frozen whole blood, isolated PBMCs, or DNA extracted from either sample type. TCRbeta CDR3 regions were amplified from genomic DNA by means of the immunoSEQ Assay, a bias-controlled multiplex PCR. The source study handled its data this way. Nucleated cell counts per sample were estimated from amplification of reference gene primers within the assay. To quantify the absolute abundance of each unique TCRbeta CDR3 rearrangement, sequence reads were collapsed and filtered. For each sample, productive Simpson clonality was calculated as the square root of Simpson's diversity index over productive rearrangements. TCRdb stores this immuneACCESS table with in-frame sequences only. Part of the clones is absent; in the studies checked, under half of the shortfall reflects unresolved V genes, and no reason is known for the rest. V and J calls and clone size follow that table, whereas D and trimming were derived from the DNA. The sample yields tens of thousands of clones; approximately 88% were counted once. The ten top clones hold around 15% of the sample.

Sequenced input: peripheral blood. The chain is encoded by TRBV11-2 joined to TRBJ1-2; 7 of the junction bases match TRBD1. This clonotype originated in a man aged 50-60 years with active or convalescent COVID-19. The nucleotides are TGTGCCAGCAGAGAGACAGGGCGCGAGGATTATGGCTACACCTTC. This is translated as CASRETGREDYGYTF.